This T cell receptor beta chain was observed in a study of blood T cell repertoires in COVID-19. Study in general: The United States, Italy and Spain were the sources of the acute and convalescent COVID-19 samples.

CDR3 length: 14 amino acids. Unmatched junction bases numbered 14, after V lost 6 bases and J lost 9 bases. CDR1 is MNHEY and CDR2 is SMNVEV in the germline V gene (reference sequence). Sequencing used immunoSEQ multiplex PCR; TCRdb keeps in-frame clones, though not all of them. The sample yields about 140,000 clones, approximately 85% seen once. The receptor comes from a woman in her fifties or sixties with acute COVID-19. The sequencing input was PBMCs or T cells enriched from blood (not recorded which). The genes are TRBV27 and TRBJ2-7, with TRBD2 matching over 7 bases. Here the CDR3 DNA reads TGTGCCAGCAGCTCGACTAGCAGTGGCTCAAGGCAGTACTTC. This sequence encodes CASSSTSSGSRQYF.